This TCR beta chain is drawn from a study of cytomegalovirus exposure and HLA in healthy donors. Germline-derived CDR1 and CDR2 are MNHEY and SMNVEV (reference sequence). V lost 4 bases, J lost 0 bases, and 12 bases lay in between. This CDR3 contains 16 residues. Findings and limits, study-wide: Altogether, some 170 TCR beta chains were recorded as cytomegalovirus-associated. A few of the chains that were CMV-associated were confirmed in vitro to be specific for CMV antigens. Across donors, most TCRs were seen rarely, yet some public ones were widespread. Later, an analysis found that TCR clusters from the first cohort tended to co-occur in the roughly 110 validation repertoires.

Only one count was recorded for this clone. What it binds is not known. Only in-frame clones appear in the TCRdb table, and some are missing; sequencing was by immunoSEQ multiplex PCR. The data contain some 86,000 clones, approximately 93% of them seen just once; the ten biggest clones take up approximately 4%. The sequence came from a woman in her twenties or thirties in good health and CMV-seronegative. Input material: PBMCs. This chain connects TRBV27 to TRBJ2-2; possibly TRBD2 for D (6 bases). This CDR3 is CASSYLGLTNTGELFF. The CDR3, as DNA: TGTGCCAGCAGTTACTTGGGACTTACGAACACCGGGGAGCTGTTTTTT.